Described below is a single T cell receptor (beta chain) sequence and its context. What it binds is unknown. The CDR3 end lies 3 residues beyond the end of the read and is filled in from the germline J gene. Germline V CDR1 and CDR2: MNHEY, SVGEGT. The CDR3 length is 17 residues. The protocol was immunoSEQ multiplex PCR, while the TCRdb copy is restricted to in-frame clones and leaves out a portion. Its listing shows roughly 1,800 clones. This sample is part of a study of TET2 disruption in CD19-targeted CAR T cells. Documented treatment: autologous CTL019 cells: CD19 CAR with 4-1BB and CD3 zeta domains.

The origin of this receptor is a man aged 70 or older with chronic lymphocytic leukemia. The material was CD8+ T cells sorted from cultured blood T cells, obtained for CD19 CAR T cell therapy. The V and J genes are TRBV6-2 or TRBV6-3 and TRBJ1-2; D is undetermined. The CDR3 reads CASSYSVTRDISYDYTF. The part of the CDR3 DNA that was read is TGTGCCAGCAGTTACTCGGTTACCCGAGACATCTCCTACGAC.